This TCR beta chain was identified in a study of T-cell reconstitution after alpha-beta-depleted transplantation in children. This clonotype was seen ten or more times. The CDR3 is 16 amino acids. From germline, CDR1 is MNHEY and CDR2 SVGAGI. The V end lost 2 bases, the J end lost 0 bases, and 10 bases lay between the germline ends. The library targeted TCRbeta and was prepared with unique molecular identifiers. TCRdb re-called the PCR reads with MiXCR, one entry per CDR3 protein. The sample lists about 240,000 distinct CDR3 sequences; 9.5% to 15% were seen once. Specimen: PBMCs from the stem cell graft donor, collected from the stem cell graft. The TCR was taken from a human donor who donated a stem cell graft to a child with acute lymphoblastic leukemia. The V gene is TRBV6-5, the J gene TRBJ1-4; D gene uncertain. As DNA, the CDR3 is TGTGCCAGCAGTTACGGGGTTTCAGCAACTAATGAAAAACTGTTTTTT. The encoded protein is CASSYGVSATNEKLFF.